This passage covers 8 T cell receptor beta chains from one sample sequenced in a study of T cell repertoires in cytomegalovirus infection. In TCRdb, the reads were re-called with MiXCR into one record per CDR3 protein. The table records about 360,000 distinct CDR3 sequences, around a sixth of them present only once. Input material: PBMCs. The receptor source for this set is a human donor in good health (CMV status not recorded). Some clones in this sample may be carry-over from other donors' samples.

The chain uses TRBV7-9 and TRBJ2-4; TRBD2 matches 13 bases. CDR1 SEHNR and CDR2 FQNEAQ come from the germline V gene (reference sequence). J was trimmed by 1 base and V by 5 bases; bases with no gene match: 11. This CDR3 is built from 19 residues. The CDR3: CASSETGLAGDSAKNIQYF. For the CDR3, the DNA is TGTGCCAGCAGCGAGACAGGACTAGCGGGAGATAGCGCCAAAAACATTCAGTACTTC.

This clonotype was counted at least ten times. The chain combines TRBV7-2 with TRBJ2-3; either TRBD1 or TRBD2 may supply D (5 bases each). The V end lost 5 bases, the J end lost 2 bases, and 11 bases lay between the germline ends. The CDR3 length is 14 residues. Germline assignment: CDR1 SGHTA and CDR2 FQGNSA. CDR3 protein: CASSPGPHTDTQYF. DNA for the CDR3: TGTGCCAGCAGCCCGGGACCCCACACAGATACGCAGTATTTT.

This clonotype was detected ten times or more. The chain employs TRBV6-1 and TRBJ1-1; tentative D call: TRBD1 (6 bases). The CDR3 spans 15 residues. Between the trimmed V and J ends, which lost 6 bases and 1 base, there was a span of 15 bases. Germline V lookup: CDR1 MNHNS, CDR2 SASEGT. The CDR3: CASRVTGARNTEAFF. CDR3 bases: TGTGCCAGCAGAGTGACGGGGGCGCGGAACACTGAAGCTTTCTTT.

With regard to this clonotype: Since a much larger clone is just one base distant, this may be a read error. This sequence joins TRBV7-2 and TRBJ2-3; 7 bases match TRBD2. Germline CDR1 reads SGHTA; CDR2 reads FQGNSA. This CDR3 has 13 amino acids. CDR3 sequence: CASGRAAFSEQCF. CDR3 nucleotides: TGTGCCAGCGGGAGGGCCGCGTTTAGCGAGCAGTGTTTT.

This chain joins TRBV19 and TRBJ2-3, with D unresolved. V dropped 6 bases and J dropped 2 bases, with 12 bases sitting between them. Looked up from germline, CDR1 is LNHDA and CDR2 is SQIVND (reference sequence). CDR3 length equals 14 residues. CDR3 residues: CASRPSRLTDTQYF. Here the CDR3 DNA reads TGTGCCAGTAGGCCCAGCCGGCTCACAGATACGCAGTATTTT.

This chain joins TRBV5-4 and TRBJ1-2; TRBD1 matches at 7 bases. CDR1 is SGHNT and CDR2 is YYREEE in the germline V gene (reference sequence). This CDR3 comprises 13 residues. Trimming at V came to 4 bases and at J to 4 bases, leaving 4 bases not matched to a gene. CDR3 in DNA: TGTGCCAGCAGCGACGACAGGGCCTATGGCTACACCTTC. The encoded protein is CASSDDRAYGYTF.

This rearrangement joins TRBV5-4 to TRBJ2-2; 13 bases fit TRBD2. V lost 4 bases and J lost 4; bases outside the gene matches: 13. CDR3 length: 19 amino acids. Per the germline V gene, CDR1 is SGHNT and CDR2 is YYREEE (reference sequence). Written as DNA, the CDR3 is TGTGCCAGCAGCCCACCGGGACTAGCGGGATTTGTCGGCACCGGGGAGCTGTTTTTT. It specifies CASSPPGLAGFVGTGELFF.

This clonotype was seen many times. The CDR3 region is CASSFSSGSSNEQFF. Written as DNA, the CDR3 is TGTGCCAGCAGTTTCTCTAGCGGGAGCTCCAATGAGCAGTTCTTC. The rearrangement joins TRBV25-1 to TRBJ2-1; 10 positions match TRBD2. The CDR3 is 15 residues long. Germline V CDR1 and CDR2: MGHDK, SYGVNS. V lost 5 bases, J lost 6 bases, and 7 bases stayed unmatched.